This T cell receptor beta chain was identified in a study of HIV-infected patients and healthy controls. Germline values: CDR1 LGHDT, CDR2 YNNKEL (reference sequence). The germline V and J ends were trimmed by 5 bases and 1 base, with 11 bases remaining between them. This CDR3 is built from 14 residues. 500 ng RNA was reverse transcribed with alpha and beta constant-region primers. Separate chain-specific third strand synthesis with multiplexing indices produced the alpha and beta libraries. A single primer pair per chain amplified all rearrangements, with per-molecule barcodes. MiXCR, applied by TCRdb to the 5' RACE reads, yields one record per CDR3 protein. Of around 20,000 distinct CDR3 sequences listed, approximately 9.5% are singletons. The repertoire came from unfractionated whole blood and reflected all unsorted peripheral T cells.

Sequences were obtained from blood. This TCR derives from an adult in good health. The chain is built from TRBV3-1 and TRBJ1-1; D remains unclear. The CDR3 is CASSLGSPNTEAFF. CDR3 nucleotides: TGTGCCAGCAGCTTGGGATCCCCGAACACTGAAGCTTTCTTT.